The rows below give T cell receptor beta chains drawn from one sample of a study of T cells after yellow fever vaccination. TCRdb called the 5' RACE reads again in MiXCR, with one record for every CDR3 protein. The sample lists approximately 580,000 distinct CDR3 sequences, roughly a sixth occurring once. Sequencing used PBMCs, obtained less than 6 days after the first yellow fever vaccination. Every receptor here comes from a man aged 18 to 29 who received the YFV17D yellow fever vaccine. The CDR3 runs from the conserved cysteine through the conserved F or W. D genes are given only for firm matches. A row's size may be missing; if present it is once, few, many or a size class.

v_gene,abundance,d_gene,j_gene,CDR3aa,CDR3nt
TRBV7-8,NA,NA,TRBJ1-1,CASSLGVTTTEAFF,TGTGCCAGCAGCTTAGGTGTCACCACCACTGAAGCTTTCTTT
TRBV29-1,few,NA,TRBJ2-5,CSVVYQGGVRETQYF,TGCAGCGTTGTTTACCAGGGGGGCGTTCGAGAGACCCAGTACTTC
TRBV9,NA,NA,TRBJ2-5,CASSVGGTRVQETQYF,TGTGCCAGCAGCGTAGGGGGGACACGGGTCCAAGAGACCCAGTACTTC
TRBV20-1,NA,TRBD1,TRBJ2-2,CSARDRRLGTGELFF,TGCAGTGCCAGGGACAGGCGCTTAGGCACCGGGGAGCTGTTTTTT
TRBV29-1,NA,NA,TRBJ1-1,CSAVENTEAFF,TGCAGCGCCGTAGAAAACACTGAAGCTTTCTTT
TRBV11-2,once,NA,TRBJ2-5,CASSLVYSSSGRDQETQYF,TGTGCCAGCAGCTTAGTGTATTCTTCGAGTGGCAGAGACCAAGAGACCCAGTACTTC
TRBV19,NA,NA,TRBJ1-2,CASSIPGGRTNYGYTF,TGTGCCAGTAGTATCCCCGGCGGAAGAACTAACTATGGCTACACCTTC
TRBV15,NA,TRBD1,TRBJ1-4,CATSRDGQGKGKLFF,TGTGCCACCAGCAGAGACGGACAGGGGAAAGGAAAACTGTTTTTT
TRBV15,NA,NA,TRBJ1-1,CATSRETGKAFF,TGTGCCACCAGCAGAGAAACAGGGAAGGCTTTCTTT
TRBV12-3/TRBV12-4,NA,NA,TRBJ1-6,CASSFAQPYRNSPLHF,TGTGCCAGCAGTTTCGCCCAACCCTATCGCAATTCACCCCTCCACTTT
TRBV5-1,NA,TRBD1,TRBJ2-5,CASSHPRNGQAETQYF,TGCGCCAGCAGCCACCCCCGGAACGGACAGGCGGAGACCCAGTACTTC
TRBV12-3/TRBV12-4,NA,NA,TRBJ1-1,CASSFFRRGAEAFF,TGTGCCAGCAGTTTTTTCCGCAGGGGCGCTGAAGCTTTCTTT
TRBV24-1,NA,NA,TRBJ2-1,CATSPGGILSYNEQFF,TGTGCCACCAGCCCAGGCGGGATTCTGTCCTACAATGAGCAGTTCTTC
TRBV28,NA,NA,TRBJ2-3,CASSSGAENTDTQYF,TGTGCCAGCAGTTCCGGGGCAGAAAACACAGATACGCAGTATTTT
TRBV5-1,few,NA,TRBJ2-3,CASSLERGASTDTQYF,TGCGCCAGCAGCTTGGAACGGGGGGCTAGCACAGATACGCAGTATTTT
TRBV7-9,many,NA,TRBJ2-1,CASPGRGPLDEQFF,TGTGCCAGCCCGGGTAGGGGACCTCTGGATGAGCAGTTCTTC
TRBV20-1,few,TRBD1,TRBJ2-2,CSARDGGQDTGELFF,TGCAGTGCTAGAGATGGTGGACAGGACACCGGGGAGCTGTTTTTT
TRBV5-1,NA,NA,TRBJ2-1,CASSLVGRSTQFF,TGCGCCAGCAGCTTGGTAGGGAGAAGTACGCAGTTCTTC
TRBV7-2,NA,NA,TRBJ1-2,CASSFSGQGGYTF,TGTGCCAGCAGCTTCTCGGGGCAGGGTGGCTACACCTTC
TRBV6-1,few,NA,TRBJ1-6,CASRPLLYNSPLHF,TGTGCCAGCAGACCCCTTCTATATAATTCACCCCTCCACTTT
TRBV6-5,NA,NA,TRBJ2-2,CASSMYTGELFF,TGTGCCAGCAGTATGTACACCGGGGAGCTGTTTTTT
TRBV2,few,TRBD1,TRBJ2-7,CASSLSGGQGYEQYF,TGTGCCAGCAGCCTCTCCGGGGGACAGGGCTACGAGCAGTACTTC
TRBV7-8,many,TRBD1,TRBJ2-5,CASGRDSETQYF,TGTGCCAGCGGACGGGACAGTGAGACCCAGTACTTC
TRBV20-1,many,TRBD1,TRBJ2-3,CSAPDRGPDTQYF,TGCAGTGCCCCCGACAGGGGCCCAGATACGCAGTATTTT
TRBV7-2,many,TRBD2,TRBJ2-1,CASSLFQRGEQFF,TGTGCCAGCAGCTTATTTCAGCGGGGCGAGCAGTTCTTC
TRBV7-9,NA,NA,TRBJ2-7,CASSGGDQAYEQYF,TGTGCCAGCAGCGGAGGGGATCAGGCCTACGAGCAGTACTTC
TRBV12-3/TRBV12-4,many,NA,TRBJ1-2,CASSLNYGYTF,TGTGCCAGCAGCTTGAACTATGGCTACACCTTC
TRBV6-5,few,TRBD2,TRBJ2-3,CASSYFLQGSTSGAQYF,TGTGCCAGCAGTTACTTTCTCCAGGGCAGCACTAGCGGGGCGCAGTATTTT
TRBV3-1,few,TRBD1,TRBJ1-1,CASSQLDRDTEAFF,TGTGCCAGCAGCCAGTTGGACAGGGACACTGAAGCTTTCTTT
TRBV7-2,few,NA,TRBJ2-3,CASSSRGGGAIRDTQYF,TGTGCCAGCAGCTCCCGTGGAGGAGGGGCGATCAGAGATACGCAGTATTTT
TRBV5-1,few,NA,TRBJ2-5,CASSLVESQETQYF,TGCGCCAGCAGCTTGGTGGAGAGCCAAGAGACCCAGTACTTC
TRBV6-2/TRBV6-3,NA,NA,TRBJ2-1,CASSSNRGRGASNEQFF,TGTGCCAGCAGCTCAAATAGGGGGCGGGGGGCCTCTAATGAGCAGTTCTTC
TRBV4-3,NA,NA,TRBJ2-4,CASSRELAKNIQYF,TGCGCCAGCAGCCGGGAGCTAGCCAAAAACATTCAGTACTTC
TRBV12-3/TRBV12-4,NA,NA,TRBJ2-7,CASSFFVRVGEQYF,TGTGCCAGCAGTTTCTTTGTGCGGGTAGGCGAGCAGTACTTC
TRBV4-2,many,TRBD1,TRBJ1-1,CASSRGTGNTEAFF,TGTGCCAGCAGCCGGGGGACAGGGAACACTGAAGCTTTCTTT
TRBV12-3/TRBV12-4,once,TRBD1,TRBJ1-1,CASSPRTGLSREAFF,TGTGCCAGCAGTCCTCGGACAGGTCTGTCCCGCGAAGCTTTCTTT
TRBV11-1,NA,TRBD2,TRBJ2-3,CASSFRFWRGASITDTQYF,TGTGCCAGCAGCTTCAGGTTCTGGCGGGGGGCCTCAATCACAGATACGCAGTATTTT
TRBV4-1,NA,NA,TRBJ2-5,CASSPIDQGTQYF,TGCGCCAGCAGCCCGATAGATCAGGGGACCCAGTACTTC
TRBV7-2,many,NA,TRBJ1-1,CASSLVPTMNTEAFF,TGTGCCAGCAGCTTAGTACCAACCATGAACACTGAAGCTTTCTTT
TRBV12-3/TRBV12-4,many,NA,TRBJ1-5,CASSFAGSNQPQHF,TGTGCCAGCAGTTTTGCAGGTAGCAATCAGCCCCAGCATTTT
TRBV5-1,NA,NA,TRBJ1-2,CASSLATTPTNYGYTF,TGCGCCAGCAGCTTGGCCACGACACCGACTAACTATGGCTACACCTTC
TRBV4-3,few,NA,TRBJ2-2,CASSQWVGTGELFF,TGCGCCAGCAGCCAATGGGTGGGCACCGGGGAGCTGTTTTTT
TRBV7-9,NA,TRBD1,TRBJ2-2,CASSAGQGYGELFF,TGTGCCAGCAGCGCGGGACAGGGGTACGGGGAGCTGTTTTTT
TRBV7-2,few,NA,TRBJ2-1,CASSPDRGTVYNEQFF,TGTGCCAGCAGCCCAGATCGGGGGACAGTCTACAATGAGCAGTTCTTC
TRBV4-1,NA,NA,TRBJ1-2,CASSPMPWEGYTF,TGCGCCAGCAGCCCCATGCCCTGGGAAGGCTACACCTTC
TRBV4-3,NA,NA,TRBJ2-2,CASSQEELRWGGELFF,TGCGCCAGCAGCCAAGAGGAACTACGGTGGGGGGGGGAGCTGTTTTTT
TRBV6-2/TRBV6-3,few,NA,TRBJ1-5,CASSNREGQPQHF,TGTGCCAGCAGCAACAGGGAAGGGCAGCCCCAGCATTTT
TRBV6-2/TRBV6-3,few,NA,TRBJ1-1,CASSYSGVSTEAFF,TGTGCCAGCTCCTACTCGGGGGTGAGCACTGAAGCTTTCTTT
TRBV5-1,once,TRBD1,TRBJ2-7,CASSLAVVTGPSYEQYF,TGCGCCAGCAGCTTGGCTGTCGTGACAGGGCCGTCCTACGAGCAGTACTTC
TRBV11-2,few,NA,TRBJ2-2,CASSLVAGADTGELFF,TGTGCCAGCAGCTTAGTGGCGGGGGCCGACACCGGGGAGCTGTTTTTT
TRBV10-3,many,TRBD2,TRBJ2-3,CAISILAGDDTQYF,TGTGCCATCAGTATCCTAGCGGGGGACGATACGCAGTATTTT
TRBV20-1,few,NA,TRBJ2-7,CSADRGFTYEQYF,TGCAGTGCTGACCGGGGGTTTACCTACGAGCAGTACTTC
TRBV3-1,few,NA,TRBJ1-5,CASSQDTGSNQPQHF,TGTGCCAGCAGCCAAGATACAGGCAGCAATCAGCCCCAGCATTTT
TRBV7-2,few,NA,TRBJ2-1,CASSSQLRSYNEQFF,TGTGCCAGCAGTTCCCAGCTAAGGAGTTACAATGAGCAGTTCTTC
TRBV29-1,NA,NA,TRBJ2-1,CSANRDPYNEQFF,TGCAGCGCTAACCGGGACCCCTACAATGAGCAGTTCTTC
TRBV4-1,NA,NA,TRBJ1-6,CASSPTGAASYNSPLHF,TGCGCCAGCAGCCCAACAGGAGCAGCCTCCTATAATTCACCCCTCCACTTT
TRBV5-1,NA,NA,TRBJ1-1,CTSSFQLNTEAFF,TGCACCAGCAGCTTCCAACTGAACACTGAAGCTTTCTTT